The entry below describes one TCR beta chain. Assay: immunoSEQ multiplex PCR; the TCRdb copy retains only in-frame clones and omits some. Here the sample spans around 270,000 clones, 75% to 90% being singletons. Participants' reported clinical history set cohort assignment. V gave up 6 bases and J gave up 5 bases; unmatched junction bases: 21. The CDR3 is 18 residues long. Per germline, CDR1 SGHVS and CDR2 FQNEAQ. The record originates from a study of blood T cell repertoires in COVID-19. The genes are TRBV7-8 and TRBJ2-5; 7 bases align to TRBD1. The specimen sequenced was PBMCs or T cells enriched from blood (not recorded which). The source of this sequence is a woman under 40 who had recovered from COVID-19. The CDR3 DNA reads as TGTGCCAGCAGTACTTCCTGGTCGCCAGACAGGGTGTGGGAGACCCAGTACTTC. The encoded protein is CASSTSWSPDRVWETQYF.